The clone carrying this T cell receptor beta chain appeared a few times. Its antigen remains unknown. Germline CDR1 and CDR2: SNHLY and FYNNEI. Trimming removed 3 bases from V and 11 bases from J; junction bases left unmatched: 4. CDR3 length: 12 amino acids. The sample originates from a study of cytotoxic CD8 clonotypes in ibrutinib-treated CLL. Study-wide results and limits: Public clonotypes were seen rarely and were contracted or stable on treatment. Clonality rose at ibrutinib response, held steady in sustained remission, and fell toward baseline at progression.

Libraries were prepared by immunoSEQ multiplex PCR; TCRdb keeps only in-frame clonotypes and omits some of them. The profile shows 150,000 or so clones, more than 70% of them singletons. The starting material was PBMCs, obtained at disease progression, from a patient treated with ibrutinib. The V and J genes are TRBV2 and TRBJ1-1; 9 nucleotides align to TRBD1. The receptor comes from a human donor with chronic lymphocytic leukemia. The chain's CDR3 is CASSDWDRVAFF. The CDR3 DNA reads TGTGCCAGCAGTGATTGGGACAGGGTGGCTTTCTTT.